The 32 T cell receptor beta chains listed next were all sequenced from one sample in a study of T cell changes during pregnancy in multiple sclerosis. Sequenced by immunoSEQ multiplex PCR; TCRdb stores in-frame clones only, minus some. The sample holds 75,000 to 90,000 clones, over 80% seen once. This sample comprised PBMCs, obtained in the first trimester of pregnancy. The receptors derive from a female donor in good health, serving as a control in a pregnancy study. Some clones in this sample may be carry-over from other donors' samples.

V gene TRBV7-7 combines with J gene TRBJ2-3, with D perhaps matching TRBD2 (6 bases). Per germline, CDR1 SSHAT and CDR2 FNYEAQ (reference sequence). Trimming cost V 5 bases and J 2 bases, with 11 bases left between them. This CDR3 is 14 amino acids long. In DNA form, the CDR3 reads TGTGCCAGCAGCATGACTAGTGCCACAGATACGCAGTATTTT. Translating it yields CASSMTSATDTQYF.

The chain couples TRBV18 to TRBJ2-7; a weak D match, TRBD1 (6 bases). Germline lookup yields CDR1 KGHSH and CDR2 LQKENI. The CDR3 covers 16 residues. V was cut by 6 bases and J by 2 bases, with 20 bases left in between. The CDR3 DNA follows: TGTGCCAGCTCTCACAGCTCAGGGGTCTCGACCTACGAGCAGTACTTC. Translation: CASSHSSGVSTYEQYF.

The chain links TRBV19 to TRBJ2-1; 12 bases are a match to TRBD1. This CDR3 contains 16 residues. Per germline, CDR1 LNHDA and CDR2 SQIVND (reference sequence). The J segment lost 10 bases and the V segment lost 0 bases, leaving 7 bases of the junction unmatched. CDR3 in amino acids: CASSIEIGTGGREQFF. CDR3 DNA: TGTGCCAGTAGTATAGAAATCGGGACAGGGGGCAGGGAGCAGTTCTTC.

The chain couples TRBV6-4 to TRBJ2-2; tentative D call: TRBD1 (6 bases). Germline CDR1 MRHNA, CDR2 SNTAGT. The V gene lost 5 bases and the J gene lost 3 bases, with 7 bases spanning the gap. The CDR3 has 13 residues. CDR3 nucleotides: TGTGCCAGCAGTTCAGGGGACACCGGGGAGCTGTTTTTT. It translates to CASSSGDTGELFF.

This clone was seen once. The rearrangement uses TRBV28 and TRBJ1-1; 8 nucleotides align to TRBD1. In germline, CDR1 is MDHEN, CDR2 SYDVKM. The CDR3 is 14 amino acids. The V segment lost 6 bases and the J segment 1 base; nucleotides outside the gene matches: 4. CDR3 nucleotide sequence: TGTGCCAGCAGCTCTGGACAGGGGAACACTGAAGCTTTCTTT. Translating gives CASSSGQGNTEAFF.

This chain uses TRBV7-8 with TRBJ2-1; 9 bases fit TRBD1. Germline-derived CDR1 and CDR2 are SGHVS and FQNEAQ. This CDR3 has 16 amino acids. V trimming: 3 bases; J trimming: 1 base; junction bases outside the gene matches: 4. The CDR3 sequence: CASSFMTGGSYNEQFF. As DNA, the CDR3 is TGTGCCAGCAGCTTTATGACAGGGGGATCCTACAATGAGCAGTTCTTC.

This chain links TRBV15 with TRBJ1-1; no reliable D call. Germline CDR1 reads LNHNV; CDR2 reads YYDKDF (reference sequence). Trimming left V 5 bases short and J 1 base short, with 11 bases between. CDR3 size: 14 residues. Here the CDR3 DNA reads TGTGCCACCAGCCCTAGGGAGACGAACACTGAAGCTTTCTTT. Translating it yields CATSPRETNTEAFF.

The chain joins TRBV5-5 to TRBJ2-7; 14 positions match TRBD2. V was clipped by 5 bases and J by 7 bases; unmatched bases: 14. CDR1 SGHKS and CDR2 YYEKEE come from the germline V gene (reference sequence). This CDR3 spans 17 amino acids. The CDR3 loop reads CASSKGLAGELSGEQYF. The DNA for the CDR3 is TGTGCCAGCAGTAAGGGACTAGCGGGAGAGCTCTCGGGGGAGCAGTACTTC.

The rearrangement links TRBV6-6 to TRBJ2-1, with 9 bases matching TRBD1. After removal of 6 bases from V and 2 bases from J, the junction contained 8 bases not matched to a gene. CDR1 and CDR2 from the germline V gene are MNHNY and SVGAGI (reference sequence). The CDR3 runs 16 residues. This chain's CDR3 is CASSPDRGITYNEQFF. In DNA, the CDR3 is TGTGCCAGCAGCCCAGACAGGGGGATAACCTACAATGAGCAGTTCTTC.

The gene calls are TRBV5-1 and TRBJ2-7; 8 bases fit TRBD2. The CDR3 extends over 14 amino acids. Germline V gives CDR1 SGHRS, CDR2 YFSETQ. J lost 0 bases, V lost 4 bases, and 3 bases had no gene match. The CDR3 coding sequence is TGCGCCAGCAGCGTTACTAGCGGCTCCTACGAGCAGTACTTC. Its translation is CASSVTSGSYEQYF.

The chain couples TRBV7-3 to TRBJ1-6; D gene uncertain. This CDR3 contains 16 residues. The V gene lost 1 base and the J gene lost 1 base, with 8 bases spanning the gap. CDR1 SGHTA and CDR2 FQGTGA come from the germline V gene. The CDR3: CASSLRAGSYNSPLHF. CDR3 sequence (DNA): TGTGCCAGCAGCTTAAGGGCTGGGTCCTATAATTCACCCCTCCACTTT.

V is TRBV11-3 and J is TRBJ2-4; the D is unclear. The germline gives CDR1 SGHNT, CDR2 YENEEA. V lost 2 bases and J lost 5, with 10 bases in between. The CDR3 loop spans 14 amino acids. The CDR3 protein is CASSLSLTENIQYF. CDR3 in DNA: TGTGCCAGCAGCTTAAGTCTAACAGAAAACATTCAGTACTTC.

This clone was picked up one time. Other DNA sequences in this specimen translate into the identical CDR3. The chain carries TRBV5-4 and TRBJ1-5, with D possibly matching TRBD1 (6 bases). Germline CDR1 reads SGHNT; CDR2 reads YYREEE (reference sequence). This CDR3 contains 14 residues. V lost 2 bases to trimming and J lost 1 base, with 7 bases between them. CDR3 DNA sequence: TGTGCCAGCAGCTTACAGGGAAGCAATCAGCCCCAGCATTTT. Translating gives CASSLQGSNQPQHF. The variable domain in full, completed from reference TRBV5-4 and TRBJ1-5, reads ETGVTQSPTHLIKTRGQQVTLRCSSQSGHNTVSWYQQALGQGPQFIFQYYREEENGRGNFPPRFSGLQFPNYSSELNVNALELDDSALYLCASSLQGSNQPQHFGDGTRLSIL.

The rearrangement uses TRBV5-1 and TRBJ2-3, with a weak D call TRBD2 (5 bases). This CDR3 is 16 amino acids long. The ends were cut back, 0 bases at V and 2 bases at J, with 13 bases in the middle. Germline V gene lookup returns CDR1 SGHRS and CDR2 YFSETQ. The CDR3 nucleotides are TGCGCCAGCAGCTTGGGGAACGGGGTGCTCACAGATACGCAGTATTTT. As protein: CASSLGNGVLTDTQYF.

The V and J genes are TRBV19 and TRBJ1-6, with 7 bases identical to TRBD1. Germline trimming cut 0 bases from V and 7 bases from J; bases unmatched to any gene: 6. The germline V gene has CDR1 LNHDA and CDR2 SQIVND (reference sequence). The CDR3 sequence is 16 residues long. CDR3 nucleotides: TGTGCCAGTAGTATAGATCGAGGGGGCGCGAATTCACCCCTCCACTTT. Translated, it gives CASSIDRGGANSPLHF.

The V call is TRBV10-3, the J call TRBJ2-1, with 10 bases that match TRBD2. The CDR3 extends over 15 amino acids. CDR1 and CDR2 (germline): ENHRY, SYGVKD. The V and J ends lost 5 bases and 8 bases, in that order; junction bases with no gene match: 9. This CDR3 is CAISTGLANEDEQFF. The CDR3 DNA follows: TGTGCCATCAGTACGGGACTAGCGAACGAGGATGAGCAGTTCTTC.

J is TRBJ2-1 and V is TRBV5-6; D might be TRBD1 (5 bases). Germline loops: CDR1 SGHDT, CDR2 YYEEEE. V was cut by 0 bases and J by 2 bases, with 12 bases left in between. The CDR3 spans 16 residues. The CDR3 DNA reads TGTGCCAGCAGCTTGGGGCCAGGGATGACCTACAATGAGCAGTTCTTC. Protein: CASSLGPGMTYNEQFF.

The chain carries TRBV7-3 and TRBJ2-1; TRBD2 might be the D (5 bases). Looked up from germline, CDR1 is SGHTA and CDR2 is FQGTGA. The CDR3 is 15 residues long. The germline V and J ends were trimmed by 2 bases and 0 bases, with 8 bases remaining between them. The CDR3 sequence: CASSLLAGSYNEQFF. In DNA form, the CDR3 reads TGTGCCAGCAGCTTACTGGCGGGCTCCTACAATGAGCAGTTCTTC.

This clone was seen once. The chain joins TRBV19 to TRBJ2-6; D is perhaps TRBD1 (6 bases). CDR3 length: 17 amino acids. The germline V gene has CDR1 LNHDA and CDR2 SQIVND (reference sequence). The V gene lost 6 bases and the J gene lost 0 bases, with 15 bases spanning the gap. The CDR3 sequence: CASRGGRGNSGANVLTF. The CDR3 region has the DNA TGTGCCAGTAGAGGGGGTAGGGGAAACTCTGGGGCCAACGTCCTGACTTTC. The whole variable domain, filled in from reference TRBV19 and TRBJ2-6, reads DGGITQSPKYLFRKEGQNVTLSCEQNLNHDAMYWYRQDPGQGLRLIYYSQIVNDFQKGDIAEGYSVSREKKESFPLTVTSAQKNPTAFYLCASRGGRGNSGANVLTFGAGSRLTVL.

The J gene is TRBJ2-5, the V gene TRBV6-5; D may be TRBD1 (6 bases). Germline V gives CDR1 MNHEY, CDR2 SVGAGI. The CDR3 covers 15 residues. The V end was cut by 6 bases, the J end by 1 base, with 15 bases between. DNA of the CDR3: TGTGCCAGCAGCACGGACAGTGACCTCCAAGAGACCCAGTACTTC. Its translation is CASSTDSDLQETQYF.

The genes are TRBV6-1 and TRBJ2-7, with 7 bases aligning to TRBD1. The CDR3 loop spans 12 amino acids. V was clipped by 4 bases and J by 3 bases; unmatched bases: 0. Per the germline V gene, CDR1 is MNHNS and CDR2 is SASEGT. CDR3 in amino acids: CASSGDSYEQYF. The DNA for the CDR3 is TGTGCCAGCAGTGGGGACAGCTACGAGCAGTACTTC.

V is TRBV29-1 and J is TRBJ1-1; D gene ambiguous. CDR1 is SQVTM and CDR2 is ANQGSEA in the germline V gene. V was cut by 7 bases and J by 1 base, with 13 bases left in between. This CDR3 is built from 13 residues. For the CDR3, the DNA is TGCAGCGGCTTGGTCCAGGCGAACACTGAAGCTTTCTTT. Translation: CSGLVQANTEAFF.

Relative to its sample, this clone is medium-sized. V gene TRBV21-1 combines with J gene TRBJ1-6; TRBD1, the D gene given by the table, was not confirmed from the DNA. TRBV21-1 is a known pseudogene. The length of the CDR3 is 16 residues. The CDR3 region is CASSPTTGPGNSPLHF. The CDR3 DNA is TGTGCCAGCAGCCCCACAACAGGGCCCGGTAATTCACCCCTCCACTTT.

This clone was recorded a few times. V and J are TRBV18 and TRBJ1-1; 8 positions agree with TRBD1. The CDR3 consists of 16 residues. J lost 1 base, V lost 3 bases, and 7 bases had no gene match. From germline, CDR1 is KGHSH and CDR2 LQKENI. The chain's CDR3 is CASSPDRAVRNTEAFF. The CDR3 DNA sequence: TGTGCCAGCTCACCGGACAGGGCGGTCCGGAACACTGAAGCTTTCTTT.

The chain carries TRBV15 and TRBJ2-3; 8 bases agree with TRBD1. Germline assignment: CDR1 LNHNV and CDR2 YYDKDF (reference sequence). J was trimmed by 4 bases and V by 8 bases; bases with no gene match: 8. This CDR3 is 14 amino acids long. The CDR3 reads CATGQGGAADTQYF. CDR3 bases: TGTGCCACCGGACAGGGCGGCGCGGCAGATACGCAGTATTTT. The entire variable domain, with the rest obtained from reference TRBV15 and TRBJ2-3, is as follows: DAMVIQNPRYQVTQFGKPVTLSCSQTLNHNVMYWYQQKSSQAPKLLFHYYDKDFNNEADTPDNFQSRRPNTSFCFLDIRSPGLGDTAMYLCATGQGGAADTQYFGPGTRLTVL.

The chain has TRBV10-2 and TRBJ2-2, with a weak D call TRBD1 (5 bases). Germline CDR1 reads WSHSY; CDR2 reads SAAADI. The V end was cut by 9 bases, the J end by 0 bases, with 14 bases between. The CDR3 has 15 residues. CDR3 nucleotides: TGCGCCAGTAGCATTCAGGGTGCGAACACCGGGGAGCTGTTTTTT. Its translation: CASSIQGANTGELFF.

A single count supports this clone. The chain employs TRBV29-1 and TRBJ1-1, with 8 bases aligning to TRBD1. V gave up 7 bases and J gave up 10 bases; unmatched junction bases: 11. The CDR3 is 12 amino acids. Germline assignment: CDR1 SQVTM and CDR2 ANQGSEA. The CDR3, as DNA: TGCAGCGGGGCCGACAGGGGAGGACGAGCTTTCTTT. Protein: CSGADRGGRAFF.

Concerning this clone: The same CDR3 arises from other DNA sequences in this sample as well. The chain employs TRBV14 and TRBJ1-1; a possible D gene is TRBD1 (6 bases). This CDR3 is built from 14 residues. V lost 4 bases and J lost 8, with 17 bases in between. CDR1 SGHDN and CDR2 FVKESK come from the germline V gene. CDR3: CASSPQTGQVEAFF. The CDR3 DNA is TGTGCCAGCAGCCCGCAAACAGGGCAAGTCGAAGCTTTCTTT.

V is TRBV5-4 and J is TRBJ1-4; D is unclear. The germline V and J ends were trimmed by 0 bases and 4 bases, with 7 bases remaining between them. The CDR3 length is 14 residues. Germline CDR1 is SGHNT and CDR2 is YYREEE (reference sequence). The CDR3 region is CASSLAGVNEKLFF. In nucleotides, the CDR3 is TGTGCCAGCAGCTTGGCTGGAGTTAATGAAAAACTGTTTTTT.

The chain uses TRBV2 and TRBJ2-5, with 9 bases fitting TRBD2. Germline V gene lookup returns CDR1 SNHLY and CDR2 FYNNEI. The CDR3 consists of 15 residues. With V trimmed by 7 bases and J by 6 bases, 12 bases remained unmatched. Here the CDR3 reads CASNVAGVQPKTQYF. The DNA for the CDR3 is TGTGCCAGCAACGTAGCGGGGGTACAACCGAAGACCCAGTACTTC.

CDR3 sequence: CTSSLTSNMTRRNDNQPQHF. The CDR3 DNA reads TGCACCAGCAGCTTAACATCCAATATGACCCGGAGGAATGACAATCAGCCCCAGCATTTT. The V gene is TRBV1, the J gene TRBJ1-5. TRBV1 is a listed pseudogene. This CDR3 is built from 20 residues.

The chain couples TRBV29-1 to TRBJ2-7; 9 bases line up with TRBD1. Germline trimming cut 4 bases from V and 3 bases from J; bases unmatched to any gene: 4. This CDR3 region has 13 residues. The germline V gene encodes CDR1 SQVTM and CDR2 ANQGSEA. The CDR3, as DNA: TGCAGCGTTGTGACAGGGGGGGACTACGAGCAGTACTTC. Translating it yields CSVVTGGDYEQYF.